The 29 T cell receptor beta chains listed next were all sequenced from one sample in a study of CD8+ T cells in alopecia areata. Isolated RNA was reverse transcribed into cDNA used as the sequencing template. The data were produced by immunoSEQ multiplex PCR, yet TCRdb's version contains in-frame clones alone and is incomplete. The sample includes under 350,000 clones, 58% of them seen just once. As for treatment: oral pan-JAK inhibitor, 5-10 mg twice daily. Sequencing was performed on CD4+ T cells sorted from blood, taken at week 24, from a patient treated with tofacitinib. All receptors derive from a human donor with alopecia areata.

As regards this clone: At the DNA level, this CDR3 is encoded by other sequences in the same sample as well. CDR3 loop: CAWSVRSNQPQHF. The CDR3 bases are TGTGCCTGGAGTGTACGGAGCAATCAGCCCCAGCATTTT. The chain carries TRBV30 and TRBJ1-5, with D unclear. Trimming cost V 0 bases and J 1 base, with 4 bases left between them. There are 13 residues in the CDR3. CDR1 is GTSNPN and CDR2 is SVGIG in the germline V gene (reference sequence).

This clone has just a few counts. The chain carries TRBV20-1 and TRBJ2-7, with D possibly matching TRBD2 (5 bases). The CDR3 is 11 residues long. V lost 6 bases and J 5 bases, leaving 11 bases between the germline ends. CDR1 is DFQATT and CDR2 is SNEGSKA in the germline V gene (reference sequence). DNA of the CDR3: TGCAGTGCCGTAGAGGGCCACGAGCAGTACTTC. Translation: CSAVEGHEQYF.

A few counts support this clone. The genes are TRBV4-3 and TRBJ1-2, with D unclear. Germline V gene sequence: CDR1 LGHNA, CDR2 YSLEER. The V gene lost 0 bases and the J gene lost 5 bases, with 7 bases spanning the gap. The CDR3 extends over 13 amino acids. As DNA, the CDR3 is TGCGCCAGCAGCCAAGATCAAGCATATGGCTACACCTTC. It encodes CASSQDQAYGYTF.

CDR3 protein: CSVENRGRYGYTF. The CDR3 coding sequence is TGCAGCGTTGAAAACAGGGGGAGGTATGGCTACACCTTC. The gene calls are TRBV29-1 and TRBJ1-2, with 8 bases matching TRBD1. Germline trimming cut 2 bases from V and 5 bases from J; bases unmatched to any gene: 4. This CDR3 is built from 13 residues. Germline values: CDR1 SQVTM, CDR2 ANQGSEA.

The chain combines TRBV4-1 with TRBJ1-3, with 7 bases fitting TRBD1. V was pared by 5 bases and J by 4 bases, with 5 bases of the junction left unmatched. The CDR3 is 14 amino acids. CDR1 and CDR2 from the germline V gene are MGHRA and YSYEKL. The CDR3 sequence is CASSSTGQGNTIYF. CDR3 nucleotide sequence: TGCGCCAGCAGCTCAACGGGACAGGGAAACACCATATATTTT.

The chain recombines TRBV11-2 with TRBJ2-7; TRBD1 might be the D (6 bases). The ends were cut back, 5 bases at V and 1 base at J, with 12 bases in the middle. Germline CDR1 reads SGHAT; CDR2 reads FQNNGV. The CDR3 is made up of 14 amino acids. CDR3 amino acids: CASSIMTGSYEQYF. DNA of the CDR3: TGTGCCAGCAGCATCATGACAGGATCCTACGAGCAGTACTTC.

CDR3 loop: CASSEEGTGFHEQFF. CDR3 DNA sequence: TGTGCCAGCAGTGAGGAAGGGACAGGGTTCCATGAGCAGTTCTTC. This chain uses TRBV2 with TRBJ2-1; 9 bases fit TRBD1. Per the germline V gene, CDR1 is SNHLY and CDR2 is FYNNEI. The CDR3 contains 15 residues. Germline trimming cut 3 bases from V and 8 bases from J; bases unmatched to any gene: 8.

V is TRBV5-6 and J is TRBJ1-5; the match to TRBD1 covers 9 bases. CDR1 is SGHDT, CDR2 YYEEEE, per germline. The junction had 0 bases not matched to a gene; V was cut back by 0 bases and J by 5 bases. There are 14 residues in the CDR3. The chain's CDR3 is CASSLGTGDQPQHF. The CDR3 nucleotides are TGTGCCAGCAGCTTGGGGACAGGGGATCAGCCCCAGCATTTT.

The genes are TRBV29-1 and TRBJ2-4; D gene unclear. The CDR3 consists of 14 residues. Germline values: CDR1 SQVTM, CDR2 ANQGSEA. V lost 6 bases and J lost 1, with 13 bases in between. CDR3 nucleotides: TGCAGCGTAGAGTGGAGCTCGGCCAAAAACATTCAGTACTTC. Encoded protein: CSVEWSSAKNIQYF.

This clone was detected a few times. V gene TRBV6-6 combines with J gene TRBJ2-5, with D tentatively TRBD1 (5 bases). The CDR3 has 13 residues. Germline V gene lookup returns CDR1 MNHNY and CDR2 SVGAGI (reference sequence). The V end was cut by 7 bases, the J end by 5 bases, with 14 bases between. The CDR3 DNA reads as TGTGCCAGCATGGCACAGGCCCGGGAGACCCAGTACTTC. Translated, it gives CASMAQARETQYF.

The chain has TRBV6-5 and TRBJ2-5, with D possibly being TRBD1 (7 bases). Germline assignment: CDR1 MNHEY and CDR2 SVGAGI. CDR3 length equals 11 residues. The germline V and J ends were trimmed by 10 bases and 7 bases, with 13 bases remaining between them. DNA of the CDR3: TGTGCCACAGGGGGAGGAGGGACCCAGTACTTC. Translating gives CATGGGGTQYF.

Only a few counts were recorded for this clone. V gene TRBV29-1 combines with J gene TRBJ2-7; either TRBD1 or TRBD2 may supply D (5 bases each). The length of the CDR3 is 14 residues. The germline V and J ends were trimmed by 4 bases and 7 bases, with 20 bases remaining between them. Germline CDR1 SQVTM, CDR2 ANQGSEA. CDR3 bases: TGCAGCGTTGGGGGCCGAGAGGGGAGCTTAGAGCAGTACTTC. It specifies CSVGGREGSLEQYF.

The CDR3 sequence is CASSGEGQGNYGYTF. The CDR3 bases are TGTGCCAGCAGCGGGGAAGGACAGGGAAACTATGGCTACACCTTC. The V call is TRBV9, the J call TRBJ1-2; 8 bases fit TRBD1. Germline values: CDR1 SGDLS, CDR2 YYNGEE. V shed 3 bases, J shed 2 bases, and the junction held 6 bases outside the gene matches. This CDR3 is 15 amino acids long.

The J gene is TRBJ1-1, the V gene TRBV30; the D gene is possibly TRBD1 (6 bases). V lost 0 bases and J 10 bases, leaving 18 bases between the germline ends. CDR3 length: 14 amino acids. The germline V gene has CDR1 GTSNPN and CDR2 SVGIG (reference sequence). The CDR3: CAWSVRGALLGAFF. CDR3 sequence (DNA): TGTGCCTGGAGTGTACGGGGGGCCCTACTGGGAGCTTTCTTT. The variable domain in full, with the rest retrieved from reference TRBV30 and TRBJ1-1, is SQTIHQWPATLVQPVGSPLSLECTVEGTSNPNLYWYRQAAGRGLQLLFYSVGIGQISSEVPQNLSASRPQDRQFILSSKKLLLSDSGFYLCAWSVRGALLGAFFGQGTRLTVV.

This clone has a handful of counts. The chain uses TRBV4-2 and TRBJ2-3; D is undetermined. Germline CDR1 is LGHNA and CDR2 is YNFKEQ. The CDR3 spans 14 residues. Trimming took off 3 bases at V and 5 bases at J, with 12 bases between the two ends. CDR3 nucleotides: TGTGCCAGCAGCCAGGACGGAGACTTAGATACGCAGTATTTT. This encodes CASSQDGDLDTQYF.

This clone came up a few times. This rearrangement joins TRBV11-2 to TRBJ2-1; TRBD2 aligns across 9 bases. The junction had 0 bases not matched to a gene; V was cut back by 0 bases and J by 3 bases. The CDR3 is 15 residues long. Germline loops: CDR1 SGHAT, CDR2 FQNNGV. CDR3 amino acids: CASSLELAGYNEQFF. CDR3 coding DNA: TGTGCCAGCAGCTTAGAACTAGCGGGCTACAATGAGCAGTTCTTC.

This clone was seen more than once but under ten times. This sequence joins TRBV19 and TRBJ2-2; D may be TRBD2 (7 bases). Germline V CDR1 and CDR2: LNHDA, SQIVND (reference sequence). V was shortened by 3 bases and J by 4 bases, with 12 bases between the two germline ends. The CDR3 is made up of 15 amino acids. CDR3 sequence reads: CASSMGGGRTGELFF. The CDR3 DNA sequence: TGTGCCAGTAGTATGGGCGGGGGCCGCACCGGGGAGCTGTTTTTT.

The chain couples TRBV29-1 to TRBJ2-3; D unresolved. The CDR3 sequence is 14 residues long. Trimming removed 2 bases at V and 2 bases at J, with 11 bases between. Looked up from germline, CDR1 is SQVTM and CDR2 is ANQGSEA. Here the CDR3 DNA reads TGCAGCGTTGAAAGGCCCCAGAACACAGATACGCAGTATTTT. Amino acids: CSVERPQNTDTQYF.

The gene calls are TRBV15 and TRBJ1-6; D unclear. Per germline, CDR1 LNHNV and CDR2 YYDKDF (reference sequence). Trimming pared 6 bases from V and 8 bases from J, leaving 14 bases between. The CDR3 is 14 amino acids. The CDR3 sequence: CATSPDIVHSPLHF. The CDR3 coding sequence is TGTGCCACCAGTCCCGACATAGTACATTCACCCCTCCACTTT.

This clone showed up just a few times. The chain recombines TRBV5-1 with TRBJ2-3; TRBD1 or TRBD2 may be the D gene (5 bases each). V was clipped by 3 bases and J by 1 base, with 12 bases between them. CDR1 SGHRS and CDR2 YFSETQ come from the germline V gene. The CDR3 contains 15 residues. The DNA for the CDR3 is TGCGCCAGCAGCTGGGGGAACGGGCGCACAGATACGCAGTATTTT. Protein: CASSWGNGRTDTQYF.

The CDR3 DNA is TGTGCCAGCTCACCGCGCCTTACAGGGAGCCAAGAGACCCAGTACTTC. This encodes CASSPRLTGSQETQYF. This rearrangement joins TRBV18 to TRBJ2-5; TRBD1 might be the D (6 bases). The germline V gene encodes CDR1 KGHSH and CDR2 LQKENI. The ends were cut back, 3 bases at V and 1 base at J, with 15 bases in the middle. The CDR3 is 16 amino acids. The whole variable domain, remainder taken from reference TRBV18 and TRBJ2-5, is NAGVMQNPRHLVRRRGQEARLRCSPMKGHSHVYWYRQLPEEGLKFMVYLQKENIIDESGMPKERFSAEFPKEGPSILRIQQVVRGDSAAYFCASSPRLTGSQETQYFGPGTRLLVL.

The chain couples TRBV7-2 to TRBJ2-1, with TRBD1 identical over 11 bases. CDR3 length equals 16 residues. Germline V lookup: CDR1 SGHTA, CDR2 FQGNSA. Trimming removed 5 bases from V and 3 bases from J; junction bases left unmatched: 6. The CDR3 is CASSRDRGGYYNEQFF. Here the CDR3 DNA reads TGTGCCAGCAGCCGGGACAGGGGGGGGTACTACAATGAGCAGTTCTTC.

The chain joins TRBV7-2 to TRBJ2-5; D might be TRBD1 or TRBD2, each matching 5 bases. Deletions cut 7 bases from V and 1 base from J, with 10 bases between. Germline CDR1 SGHTA, CDR2 FQGNSA. The CDR3 is made up of 13 amino acids. The chain's CDR3 is CASIGAAQETQYF. CDR3 DNA sequence: TGTGCCAGCATCGGGGCGGCCCAAGAGACCCAGTACTTC.

A few counts support this clone. The chain employs TRBV7-2 and TRBJ2-5; 8 bases fit TRBD1. Unmatched junction bases numbered 3, after V lost 5 bases and J lost 1 base. Germline V gene sequence: CDR1 SGHTA, CDR2 FQGNSA. The CDR3 extends over 14 amino acids. The CDR3 reads CASSRTGFQETQYF. The CDR3 DNA reads as TGTGCCAGCAGCCGGACAGGGTTCCAAGAGACCCAGTACTTC.

Only one count was recorded for this clone. The chain employs TRBV11-2 and TRBJ1-2; no definite D call. V lost 1 base to trimming and J lost 5 bases, with 14 bases between them. CDR3 length equals 15 residues. Germline CDR1 and CDR2: SGHAT and FQNNGV. The CDR3 bases are TGTGCCAGCAGCTTAGGAGGGTATGGAGCGTATGGCTACACCTTC. Protein: CASSLGGYGAYGYTF.

The V gene is TRBV7-2, the J gene TRBJ2-7; TRBD2 matches 9 bases. Germline assignment: CDR1 SGHTA and CDR2 FQGNSA. The CDR3 loop spans 15 amino acids. The V segment lost 5 bases and the J segment 2 bases; nucleotides outside the gene matches: 7. CDR3 protein: CASSPSGGLTYEQYF. Here the CDR3 DNA reads TGTGCCAGCAGCCCGAGCGGGGGGCTTACCTACGAGCAGTACTTC.

V is TRBV2 and J is TRBJ1-3; no clear D gene. The germline V and J ends were trimmed by 6 bases and 2 bases, with 11 bases remaining between them. Germline V gene data show CDR1 as SNHLY and CDR2 as FYNNEI. The CDR3 contains 14 residues. The CDR3 DNA follows: TGTGCCAGCAGGAACGACGGTCCTGGAAACACCATATATTTT. It yields the protein CASRNDGPGNTIYF.

The chain links TRBV6-5 to TRBJ1-2, with D possibly matching TRBD1 (5 bases). The V end lost 5 bases, the J end lost 11 bases, and 21 bases lay between the germline ends. The germline V gene has CDR1 MNHEY and CDR2 SVGAGI. The CDR3 runs to 14 residues. The CDR3 protein is CASSEWGTRRYYTF. The CDR3 region has the DNA TGTGCCAGCAGTGAATGGGGGACTAGGAGATATTACACCTTC.

The chain is built from TRBV18 and TRBJ2-2, with D hard to call. The CDR3 extends over 14 amino acids. Deletions cut 4 bases from V and 1 base from J, with 7 bases between. Germline assignment: CDR1 KGHSH and CDR2 LQKENI. The CDR3 DNA reads TGTGCCAGCTCACACCTGGGGAACACCGGGGAGCTGTTTTTT. Translated, it gives CASSHLGNTGELFF.